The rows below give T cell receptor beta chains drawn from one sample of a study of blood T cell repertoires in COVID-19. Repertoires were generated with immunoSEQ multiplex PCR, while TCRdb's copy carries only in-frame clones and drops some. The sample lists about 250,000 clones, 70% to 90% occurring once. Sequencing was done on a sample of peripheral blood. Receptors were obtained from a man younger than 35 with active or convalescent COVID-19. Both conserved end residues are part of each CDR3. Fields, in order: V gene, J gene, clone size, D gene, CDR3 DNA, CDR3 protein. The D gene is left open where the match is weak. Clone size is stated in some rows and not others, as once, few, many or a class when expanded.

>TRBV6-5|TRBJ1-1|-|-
TGTGCCGTCCGGACAGTTGGGTACACTGAAGCTTTCTTT
CAVRTVGYTEAFF
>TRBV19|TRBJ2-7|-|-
TGTGCCAGTAGTATTAACAGAGAGACCCACTACGAGCAGTACTTC
CASSINRETHYEQYF
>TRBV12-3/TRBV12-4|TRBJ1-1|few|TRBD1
TGTGCCAGCAGGAGACAGGGGGCGTTAGCTTTCTTT
CASRRQGALAFF
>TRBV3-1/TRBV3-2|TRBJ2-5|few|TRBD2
TGTGCCAGCAGCCAAGATAACGGGACTAGCGACGGTATCCAGTACTTC
CASSQDNGTSDGIQYF
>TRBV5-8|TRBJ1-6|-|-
TGTGCCAGCAGCTTGATTAAGCGCCCCCTCCACTTT
CASSLIKRPLHF
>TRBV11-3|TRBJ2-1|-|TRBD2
TGTGCCAGCAGACACATCCGCCGCCTAGCGGGGGGGCCAAATGAGCAGTTCTTC
CASRHIRRLAGGPNEQFF
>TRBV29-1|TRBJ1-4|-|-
TGCAGCGTTGAAGGGGGCAATGAAAAACTGTTTTTT
CSVEGGNEKLFF
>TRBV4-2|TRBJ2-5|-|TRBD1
TGTGCCAGCAGCGCTAACAGGGGGCGGGAGACCCAGTACTTC
CASSANRGRETQYF
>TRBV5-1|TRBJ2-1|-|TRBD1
TGCGCCAGCAGCTTGGGTACCGGGACAGGGGCGAAAAGTGAGCAGTTCTTC
CASSLGTGTGAKSEQFF
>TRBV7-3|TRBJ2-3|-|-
TGTGCCAGCAGCTTGCAGGGAGGAATAGGCACAGATACGCAGTATTTT
CASSLQGGIGTDTQYF
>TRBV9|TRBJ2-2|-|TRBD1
TGTGCCAGCAGCGCAGGGGGAAGAGCCGGGGAGCTGTTTTTT
CASSAGGRAGELFF
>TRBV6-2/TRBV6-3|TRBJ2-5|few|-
TGTGCCAGCAGTTACTTCCCCTCCTTCGTCGGTGTGGAGACCCAGTACTTC
CASSYFPSFVGVETQYF
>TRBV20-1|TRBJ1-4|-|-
TGCAGTGCTAGAGCGGTTGAAAAACTGTTTTTT
CSARAVEKLFF
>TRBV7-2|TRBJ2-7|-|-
TGTGCCAGCAGCTTAGTGGGGCACACCGGAGCAAGTACTGGGCAGTACTTC
CASSLVGHTGASTGQYF
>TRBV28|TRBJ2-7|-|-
TGTGCCAGCAGTTATTCAGGGATCTACGAGCAGTACTTC
CASSYSGIYEQYF
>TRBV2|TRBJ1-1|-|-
TGTGCCAGCAATCAGGGATCGGCAACTGAAGCTTTCTTT
CASNQGSATEAFF
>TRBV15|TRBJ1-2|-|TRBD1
TGTGCCACCAGCAGAGATCTCATGCAGGGGGCTGGTGGCTACACCTTC
CATSRDLMQGAGGYTF
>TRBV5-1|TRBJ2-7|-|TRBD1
TGCGCCAGCAGCTTGAACAGGGGAACCTACGAGCAGTACTTC
CASSLNRGTYEQYF
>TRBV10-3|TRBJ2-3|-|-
TGTGCCATCAGTGAGCCGGGACTCAGGCTGGATACGCAGTATTTT
CAISEPGLRLDTQYF
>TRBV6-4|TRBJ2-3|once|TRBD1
TGTGCCAGCAGTACACAGGGGGCATTAGTAGATACGCAGTATTTT
CASSTQGALVDTQYF
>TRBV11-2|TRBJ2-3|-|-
TGTGCCAGCAGCTCTAGTCTTAACCCAGATACGCAGTATTTT
CASSSSLNPDTQYF
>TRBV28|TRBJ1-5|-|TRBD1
TGTGCCAGCACCAAACAGGGGTGGAGAGAACAGCCCCAGCATTTT
CASTKQGWREQPQHF
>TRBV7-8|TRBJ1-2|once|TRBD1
TGTGCCAGCAGCCCCGACGCTTACAGGGGGGCCGTCTATGGCTACACCTTC
CASSPDAYRGAVYGYTF
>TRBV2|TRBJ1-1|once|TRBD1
TGTGCCAGCAGTGATCCTATTGGGACAGGCACTGAAGCTTTCTTT
CASSDPIGTGTEAFF
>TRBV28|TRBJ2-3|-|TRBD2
TGTGCCAGCAGTTTCTCCCCGGGACTAGGGTCTAGCACAGATACGCAGTATTTT
CASSFSPGLGSSTDTQYF
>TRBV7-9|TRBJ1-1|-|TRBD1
TGTGCCAGCAGGACAACCGGGACAGGGAACACTGAAGCTTTCTTT
CASRTTGTGNTEAFF
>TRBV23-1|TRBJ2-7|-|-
TGCGCCAGCAGTCAATTCGAGGCAGGGCTGAGCGAGCAGTACTTC
CASSQFEAGLSEQYF
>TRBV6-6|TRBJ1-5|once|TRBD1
TGTGCCAGCAGTCGACAGGGGGCGGGGGGCAATCAGCCCCAGCATTTT
CASSRQGAGGNQPQHF
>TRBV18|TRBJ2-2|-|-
TGTGCCAGCTTTCAAGCCACCGGGGGAACAACCGGGGAGCTGTTTTTT
CASFQATGGTTGELFF
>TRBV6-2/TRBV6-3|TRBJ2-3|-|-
TGTGCCAGCAGCAGAAGTGCGGGGGCCGGCGCAGATACGCAGTATTTT
CASSRSAGAGADTQYF
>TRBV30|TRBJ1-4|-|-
TGTGCCTGGAGTGAGCAGGAAACTAATGAAAAACTGTTTTTT
CAWSEQETNEKLFF
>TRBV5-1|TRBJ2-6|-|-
TGCGCCAGCAGCTTGGACACTGGGGCCAACGTCCTGACTTTC
CASSLDTGANVLTF
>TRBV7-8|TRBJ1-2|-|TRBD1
TGTGCCAGCAGTTCCGGGACAGGGGACCTCTATGGCTACACCTTC
CASSSGTGDLYGYTF
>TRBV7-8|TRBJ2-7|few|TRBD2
TGTGCCAGCAGCTTAGTCGGTAGCGGGATCATACCCTACGAGCAGTACTTC
CASSLVGSGIIPYEQYF
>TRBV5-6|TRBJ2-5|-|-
TGTGCCAGCAGCCCCCGCTTAAAGGGGGGGTACCAAGAGACCCAGTACTTC
CASSPRLKGGYQETQYF
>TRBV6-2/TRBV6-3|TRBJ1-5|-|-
TGTGCCAGCAGTTACTCCGGGTATCAGCCCCAGCATTTT
CASSYSGYQPQHF
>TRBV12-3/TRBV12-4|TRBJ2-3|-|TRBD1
TGTGCCAGCAGTTTACAGGGGGCAGATACGCAGTATTTT
CASSLQGADTQYF
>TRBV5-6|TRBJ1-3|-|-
TGTGCCAGCAGCTTACCATTGGGGCGAGCTGGAAACACCATATATTTT
CASSLPLGRAGNTIYF
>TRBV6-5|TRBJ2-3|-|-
TGTGCCAGCAGTTACAGGGGGCGGGGGGCAGATACGCAGTATTTT
CASSYRGRGADTQYF
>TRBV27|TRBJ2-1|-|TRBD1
TGTGCCAGCAGTACCCCTCGACAGGGGGCTGGCAATGAGCAGTTCTTC
CASSTPRQGAGNEQFF
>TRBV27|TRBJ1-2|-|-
TGTGCCAGCAGTTACCGCAAGGGGGGGAGTGGCTACACCTTC
CASSYRKGGSGYTF
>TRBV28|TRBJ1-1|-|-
TGTGCCAGCAGTTTAACAGGTCGGAAAAGAACCACTGAAGCTTTCTTT
CASSLTGRKRTTEAFF
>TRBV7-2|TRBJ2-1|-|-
TGTGCCAGCAGCGAATCGGGGGTTTATGAGCAGTTCTTC
CASSESGVYEQFF
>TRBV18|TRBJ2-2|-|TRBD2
TGTGCCAGCTCACCCATCCTAGGGACTAACTTCTCGAACACCGGGGAGCTGTTTTTT
CASSPILGTNFSNTGELFF
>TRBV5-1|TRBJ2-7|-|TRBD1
TGCGCCAGCAGCATAGGACAGGGTCGAGACGAGCAGTACTTC
CASSIGQGRDEQYF
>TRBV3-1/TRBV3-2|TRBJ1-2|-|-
TGTGCCACATCATACGGAGCTAACTATGGCTACACCTTC
CATSYGANYGYTF
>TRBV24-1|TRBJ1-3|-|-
TGTGCCACCAGTGATACGGCTGGGCCTGGAAACACCATATATTTT
CATSDTAGPGNTIYF
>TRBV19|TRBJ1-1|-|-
TGTGCCAGTAGTATAGATCCTATGACTTTGAACACTGAAGCTTTCTTT
CASSIDPMTLNTEAFF
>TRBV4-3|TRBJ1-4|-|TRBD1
TGCGCCAGCAGCCAAGAAGTTGGCCCGTCTGGCAGGGGGCATGAAAAACTGTTTTTT
CASSQEVGPSGRGHEKLFF
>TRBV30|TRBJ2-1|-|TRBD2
TGTGCCTGGGCTAGCGGGGGACTTTACAATGAGCAGTTCTTC
CAWASGGLYNEQFF
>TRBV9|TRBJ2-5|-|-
TGTGCCAGCAGCGGTCCCGAGGGGGGGTCAGAGACCCAGTACTTC
CASSGPEGGSETQYF
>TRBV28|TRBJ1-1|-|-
TGTGCCAGCAGTTTACTCGACAGGAACACTGAAGCTTTCTTT
CASSLLDRNTEAFF
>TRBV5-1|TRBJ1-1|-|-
TGCGCCAGCAGCTGGACCTCCAGGGAGGACACTGAAGCTTTCTTT
CASSWTSREDTEAFF